The rows below give T cell receptor beta chains drawn from one sample of a study of blood T cell repertoires in COVID-19. Libraries were prepared by immunoSEQ multiplex PCR; TCRdb keeps only in-frame clonotypes and omits some of them. The profile shows around 470,000 clones, nearly 90% of them singletons. The sample taken for sequencing was peripheral blood. These receptors all come from a man aged 18 to 30 with COVID-19, enrolled during active disease. The CDR3 runs from the conserved cysteine through the conserved F or W. Fields, in order: CDR3 DNA, CDR3 protein, clone size, V gene, D gene, J gene. D genes are given only for firm matches. Size values are once, few and many counts, or a class for expanded clones, and some rows have none.

TGTGCCAGCAGTAGCGGGAGGGACGAGCAGTACTTC | CASSSGRDEQYF | NA | TRBV12-3/TRBV12-4 | TRBD2 | TRBJ2-7
TGTGCCAGCAGTTTAACAAATCAAGAGACCCAGTACTTC | CASSLTNQETQYF | NA | TRBV28 | NA | TRBJ2-5
TGTGCCAGCAGCCCCGGGGACAGCGGTAACGAAAAACTGTTTTTT | CASSPGDSGNEKLFF | few | TRBV2 | TRBD1 | TRBJ1-4
TGCGCCAGCAGCCATTCAAAAGGGGGAGACTATGGCTACACCTTC | CASSHSKGGDYGYTF | few | TRBV4-1 | NA | TRBJ1-2
TGTGCCTGGAGAGACAGGTCGCACACTGAAGCTTTCTTT | CAWRDRSHTEAFF | NA | TRBV30 | NA | TRBJ1-1
TGTGCCAGCAGCCTTGCAGGGGACGGTTCACCCCTCCACTTT | CASSLAGDGSPLHF | few | TRBV11-3 | NA | TRBJ1-6
TGTGCCTCGGGTGACGGGACAGGGATGAGGATGAGCTATGGCTACACCTTC | CASGDGTGMRMSYGYTF | few | TRBV3-1/TRBV3-2 | TRBD1 | TRBJ1-2
TGTGCCAGCAGCTTAGGCGGGGGGGCGGATGGCTACACCTTC | CASSLGGGADGYTF | NA | TRBV13 | NA | TRBJ1-2
TGTGCTAGTGGTCCGGGACAGACCTCGGACACCATATATTTT | CASGPGQTSDTIYF | NA | TRBV12-5 | TRBD1 | TRBJ1-3
TGTGCCAGCAGCCGCCGGGATCTTAAAACCGGGGAGCTGTTTTTT | CASSRRDLKTGELFF | NA | TRBV5-4 | NA | TRBJ2-2
TGTGCCAGCAGCTTAGCCCACAGCCCTGAAGCTTTCTTT | CASSLAHSPEAFF | few | TRBV11-2 | NA | TRBJ1-1
TGTGCCAGCAGTTACTCCCCCTGGATAGCGGGAAGCACAGATACGCAGTATTTT | CASSYSPWIAGSTDTQYF | NA | TRBV6-2/TRBV6-3 | TRBD2 | TRBJ2-3
TGTGCCAGCTCCCTTTCGGGGATGGCTGGAAACACCATATATTTT | CASSLSGMAGNTIYF | NA | TRBV18 | NA | TRBJ1-3
TGTGCCAGCAACTCCAATTTAGCGGGAGGGGGCCGGGCTACGCAGTATTTT | CASNSNLAGGGRATQYF | NA | TRBV7-9 | TRBD2 | TRBJ2-3
TGTGCCAGCAGTGAAGCGCGAACTAGCGGAACCCTCTTCTACAATGAGCAGTTCTTC | CASSEARTSGTLFYNEQFF | NA | TRBV2 | TRBD2 | TRBJ2-1
TGTGCCAGCAGCCAACAGGGAAGCAAAAACATTCAGTACTTC | CASSQQGSKNIQYF | NA | TRBV3-1/TRBV3-2 | NA | TRBJ2-4
TGTGCCAGCAGTCCGAACGGGGATCAGCCCCAGCATTTT | CASSPNGDQPQHF | NA | TRBV6-5 | NA | TRBJ1-5
TGCGCCAGCAGTATTAGCGGGAGGGCCGGTGGTGAGCAGTTCTTC | CASSISGRAGGEQFF | NA | TRBV5-1 | TRBD2 | TRBJ2-1
TGTGCCAGCAGTGTACGTCGAGATAGCAATCAGCCCCAGCATTTT | CASSVRRDSNQPQHF | NA | TRBV2 | NA | TRBJ1-5
TGTGCCAGCGAGTCCCCGGGACTCAATCAGCCCCAGCATTTT | CASESPGLNQPQHF | NA | TRBV28 | NA | TRBJ1-5
TGTGCCAGCAGCGTAGGAGGAGGGGAGGGCTACGAGCAGTACTTC | CASSVGGGEGYEQYF | NA | TRBV9 | TRBD2 | TRBJ2-7
TGCGCCAGCAGCTTGGGAGGCAGTTGGTCCTACGAGCAGTACTTC | CASSLGGSWSYEQYF | NA | TRBV5-1 | NA | TRBJ2-7
TGTGCCAGCTCACCAGAAGGGGGCGCAAACGAAAAACTGTTTTTT | CASSPEGGANEKLFF | NA | TRBV18 | TRBD1 | TRBJ1-4
TGCGCCAGCAGCCAGGAGGACAGAGCCAAAAACATTCAGTACTTC | CASSQEDRAKNIQYF | NA | TRBV4-1 | NA | TRBJ2-4
TGTGCCAGCAGCCAAGTAGGAGGCGAGCAGTACTTC | CASSQVGGEQYF | NA | TRBV3-1/TRBV3-2 | NA | TRBJ2-7